This is a list of T cell receptor beta chains from one sample in a study of identical twins. From the 5' RACE reads, TCRdb called clonotypes with MiXCR, one entry per CDR3 protein. The profile shows 270,000 or so distinct CDR3 sequences, approximately 8.3% of them singletons. These same records also appear under a second study, on yellow fever vaccine responses in identical twins.

Specimen: CD8+ T cells sorted from blood. The receptor source for this set is a woman aged 18-35 years in good health. Both conserved end residues are part of each CDR3. D genes are given only for firm matches. Where a row states a size, it is once, few, many or the class of an expanded clone; other rows omit it.

>NA|TRBV5-6|TRBJ2-7|NA
CARSTGLNYEQYF
TGTGCCAGGAGCACGGGACTGAACTACGAGCAGTACTTC
>many|TRBV27|TRBJ2-3|NA
CASSFFGGGADTQYF
TGTGCCAGCAGTTTCTTCGGAGGGGGTGCAGATACGCAGTATTTT
>many|TRBV12-3/TRBV12-4|TRBJ1-5|NA
CASSFRSVGPQPQHF
TGTGCCAGCAGTTTTCGGTCCGTAGGACCTCAGCCCCAGCATTTT
>few|TRBV15|TRBJ2-1|TRBD1
CATSRDRELINEQFF
TGTGCCACCAGCAGGGACAGGGAACTAATCAATGAGCAGTTCTTC
>many|TRBV12-3/TRBV12-4|TRBJ2-2|NA
CASSLNLPTSGELFF
TGTGCCAGCAGTTTGAACTTGCCGACGTCCGGGGAGCTGTTTTTT
>NA|TRBV4-1|TRBJ1-4|NA
CASSQVLYAEKLFF
TGCGCCAGCAGCCAAGTATTGTACGCTGAAAAACTGTTTTTT
>few|TRBV7-7|TRBJ2-5|NA
CASSLATGLETQYF
TGTGCTAGCAGCTTAGCTACAGGGCTAGAGACCCAGTACTTC
>few|TRBV7-9|TRBJ2-5|NA
CASSSGGVGRETQYF
TGTGCCAGCAGTTCTGGCGGGGTTGGTCGAGAGACCCAGTACTTC
>NA|TRBV6-5|TRBJ1-1|NA
CASSSSGVAEAFF
TGTGCCAGCAGCTCCTCGGGGGTGGCTGAAGCTTTCTTT
>many|TRBV11-3|TRBJ2-7|NA
CASSLDLSSVPPYEQYF
TGTGCCAGCAGCTTAGATCTGTCTAGCGTACCCCCCTACGAGCAGTACTTC
>few|TRBV12-5|TRBJ2-5|TRBD2
CASGLVPLAGTQETQYF
TGTGCTAGTGGTTTGGTACCTCTAGCGGGGACCCAAGAGACCCAGTACTTC
>NA|TRBV24-1|TRBJ2-2|NA
CATSEHTHGELFF
TGTGCCACCAGTGAGCACACACACGGGGAGCTGTTTTTT
>many|TRBV29-1|TRBJ2-5|TRBD2
CSVEGLAGYQETQYF
TGCAGCGTTGAAGGACTAGCGGGTTACCAAGAGACCCAGTACTTC
>NA|TRBV7-9|TRBJ2-7|NA
CASSLARGQDYEQYF
TGTGCCAGCAGCTTAGCTCGAGGGCAAGACTACGAGCAGTACTTC
>few|TRBV14|TRBJ2-5|NA
CASSQDPREETQYF
TGTGCCAGCAGCCAAGATCCCCGCGAGGAGACCCAGTACTTC
>many|TRBV25-1|TRBJ2-1|TRBD1
CASSSRDRGANEQFF
TGTGCCAGCAGTAGCCGGGACAGGGGGGCCAATGAGCAGTTCTTC
>many|TRBV5-6|TRBJ2-1|NA
CASSRGGAYNEQFF
TGTGCCAGCAGCAGGGGGGGGGCCTACAATGAGCAGTTCTTC
>few|TRBV24-1|TRBJ2-3|NA
CATSAVTTDTQYF
TGTGCCACCAGTGCGGTGACCACAGATACGCAGTATTTT
>NA|TRBV12-3/TRBV12-4|TRBJ2-7|NA
CASSLTFSPYEQYF
TGTGCCAGCAGTTTAACCTTCTCCCCCTACGAGCAGTACTTC
>few|TRBV7-9|TRBJ2-3|NA
CASRDEGTDTQYF
TGTGCCAGCAGGGACGAGGGGACAGATACGCAGTATTTT
>NA|TRBV20-1|TRBJ1-4|NA
CSARNSPNEKLFF
TGCAGTGCTAGAAACAGCCCTAATGAAAAACTGTTTTTT
>many|TRBV6-2/TRBV6-3|TRBJ2-7|TRBD2
CASSGLAESHEQYF
TGTGCCAGCAGTGGACTAGCGGAATCCCACGAGCAGTACTTC
>NA|TRBV12-3/TRBV12-4|TRBJ2-1|TRBD2
CASSPGLGSYNEQFF
TGTGCCAGCAGTCCGGGACTAGGTTCCTACAATGAGCAGTTCTTC
>NA|TRBV18|TRBJ1-2|NA
CASSPEQDYGYTF
TGTGCCAGCTCACCGGAACAGGACTATGGCTACACCTTC
>few|TRBV15|TRBJ2-3|NA
CATSRDSGITDTQYF
TGTGCCACCAGCAGAGATTCGGGGATCACAGATACGCAGTATTTT
>few|TRBV29-1|TRBJ2-7|NA
CSVQGGHSYEQYF
TGCAGCGTCCAGGGGGGACACTCCTACGAGCAGTACTTC
>NA|TRBV15|TRBJ2-1|TRBD2
CATSSSGGGYNEQFF
TGTGCCACCAGCTCATCGGGGGGGGGATACAATGAGCAGTTCTTC
>few|TRBV6-1|TRBJ2-1|NA
CASRKALESDNEQFF
TGTGCCAGCAGGAAAGCCTTGGAGTCGGATAATGAGCAGTTCTTC
>NA|TRBV12-3/TRBV12-4|TRBJ2-7|NA
CASSPEDGEISYEQYF
TGTGCCAGCAGTCCTGAAGATGGGGAGATCTCCTACGAGCAGTACTTC
>few|TRBV24-1|TRBJ2-3|NA
CATSDLQQTDTQYF
TGTGCCACCAGTGATTTGCAACAGACTGATACGCAGTATTTT
>few|TRBV9|TRBJ2-3|NA
CASSPQLGYLNTDTQYF
TGTGCCAGCAGCCCCCAATTGGGCTACCTTAACACAGATACGCAGTATTTT
>NA|TRBV5-8|TRBJ2-3|TRBD2
CASPFRALAETDTQYF
TGTGCCAGCCCCTTCAGGGCGCTAGCGGAAACAGATACGCAGTATTTT
>NA|TRBV6-5|TRBJ1-6|NA
CASSYFWNENNSPLHF
TGTGCCAGCAGTTACTTCTGGAATGAAAATAATTCACCCCTCCACTTT
>few|TRBV25-1|TRBJ2-7|NA
CASSEYISGEQYF
TGTGCCAGCAGTGAATATATTAGTGGAGAGCAGTACTTC
>NA|TRBV2|TRBJ2-7|TRBD2
CASSEAWTSGDYEQYF
TGTGCCAGCAGTGAAGCGTGGACTAGCGGAGACTACGAGCAGTACTTC
>NA|TRBV7-9|TRBJ2-3|TRBD2
CASSSTGSSGGALAQYF
TGTGCCAGCAGCTCGACCGGCAGTAGCGGGGGGGCGTTGGCGCAGTATTTT
>few|TRBV7-2|TRBJ2-1|NA
CASSRGTRRQPALHNEQFF
TGTGCCAGCAGCCGAGGGACACGAAGGCAACCCGCTCTCCACAATGAGCAGTTCTTC
>many|TRBV20-1|TRBJ2-5|NA
CSARSPLAHRETQYF
TGCAGTGCTAGATCTCCACTAGCCCACAGGGAGACCCAGTACTTC
>few|TRBV29-1|TRBJ2-7|TRBD1
CSVVGQGATYEQYF
TGCAGCGTTGTTGGGCAGGGGGCGACCTACGAGCAGTACTTC
>few|TRBV24-1|TRBJ2-2|TRBD2
CATSGDTSATGELFF
TGTGCCACCAGTGGGGATACTAGCGCCACCGGGGAGCTGTTTTTT
>NA|TRBV10-3|TRBJ2-7|NA
CAIRDTNYEQYF
TGTGCCATCCGGGACACGAACTACGAGCAGTACTTC
>NA|TRBV11-3|TRBJ2-7|NA
CASSLGRGESYEQYF
TGTGCCAGCAGCTTAGGGAGGGGGGAGTCCTACGAGCAGTACTTC
>NA|TRBV7-2|TRBJ2-1|NA
CASRGGFGDNEQFF
TGTGCCAGCAGGGGGGGATTCGGGGACAATGAGCAGTTCTTC
>many|TRBV7-9|TRBJ2-2|TRBD2
CASSPREGRTGELFF
TGTGCCAGCAGCCCCCGGGAGGGTCGCACCGGGGAGCTGTTTTTT
>few|TRBV13|TRBJ2-1|TRBD2
CASSIGTSGSPRNEQFF
TGTGCCAGCAGCATCGGGACTAGCGGGAGTCCACGGAATGAGCAGTTCTTC
>many|TRBV5-1|TRBJ2-7|NA
CASSLGSAYEQYF
TGCGCCAGCAGCTTGGGGAGCGCCTACGAGCAGTACTTC
>many|TRBV29-1|TRBJ2-1|NA
CSVLGGALSNEQFF
TGCAGCGTCCTTGGGGGGGCTCTCTCAAATGAGCAGTTCTTC
>few|TRBV27|TRBJ2-7|NA
CASRQVTEIKTYEQYF
TGTGCCAGCCGCCAGGTAACCGAGATCAAGACCTACGAGCAGTACTTC
>many|TRBV12-3/TRBV12-4|TRBJ2-1|NA
CASSRTVNEQFF
TGTGCCAGCAGTCGGACGGTCAATGAGCAGTTCTTC